The 30 T cell receptor beta chains presented below share a single source sample, sequenced in a study of T cell responses to AZD1222 COVID-19 vaccine. Profiling relied on immunoSEQ multiplex PCR, and the TCRdb table lists in-frame clones only, not all of them. The data contain around 180,000 clones, approximately 94% of them seen just once; the ten biggest clones take up 1.5% to 2%. This specimen was peripheral blood, taken 28 days after the second AZD1222 dose. Receptor source: an adult who received the AZD1222 COVID-19 vaccine.

J is TRBJ1-1 and V is TRBV4-3; D gene unclear. This CDR3 spans 16 amino acids. The germline gives CDR1 LGHNA, CDR2 YSLEER. Trimming took 0 bases from V and 1 from J, leaving 12 bases between them. The CDR3 DNA sequence: TGCGCCAGCAGCCAAGAAATTGAGGTGGGGAACACTGAAGCTTTCTTT. Translation gives CASSQEIEVGNTEAFF.

This clone was seen a handful of times. The rearrangement uses TRBV30 and TRBJ2-2; D is perhaps TRBD1 (5 bases). Germline V gene lookup returns CDR1 GTSNPN and CDR2 SVGIG (reference sequence). Trimming left V 2 bases short and J 1 base short, with 5 bases between. The CDR3 extends over 13 amino acids. CDR3 residues: CAWSTGNTGELFF. The CDR3, as DNA: TGTGCCTGGAGTACAGGGAACACCGGGGAGCTGTTTTTT. Full variable domain (outside the CDR3, taken from reference TRBV30 and TRBJ2-2): SQTIHQWPATLVQPVGSPLSLECTVEGTSNPNLYWYRQAAGRGLQLLFYSVGIGQISSEVPQNLSASRPQDRQFILSSKKLLLSDSGFYLCAWSTGNTGELFFGEGSRLTVL.

V usage is TRBV24-1 and J usage is TRBJ2-7; a weak D match, TRBD1 (6 bases). The length of the CDR3 is 11 residues. Deletions cut 4 bases from V and 8 bases from J, with 8 bases between. Looked up from germline, CDR1 is KGHDR and CDR2 is SFDVKD. The CDR3 DNA sequence: TGTGCCACCAGTGACTGGGACAAGCAGTACTTC. Its translation: CATSDWDKQYF.

The CDR3 loop is CAWSVIVTEAFF. Written as DNA, the CDR3 is TGTGCCTGGAGTGTCATAGTCACTGAAGCTTTCTTT. The J gene is TRBJ1-1, the V gene TRBV30, with D hard to call. With 0 bases removed from V and 4 bases from J, the gap between germline ends came to 6 bases. There are 12 residues in the CDR3. Germline CDR1 reads GTSNPN; CDR2 reads SVGIG (reference sequence).

V usage is TRBV11-2 and J usage is TRBJ2-5; 7 nucleotides agree with TRBD1. Germline-derived CDR1 and CDR2 are SGHAT and FQNNGV. The CDR3 runs to 15 residues. The J segment lost 2 bases and the V segment lost 2 bases, leaving 5 bases of the junction unmatched. CDR3 region: CASSLLKGQQETQYF. CDR3 sequence (DNA): TGTGCCAGCAGCTTACTAAAGGGACAGCAAGAGACCCAGTACTTC. Looking up the rest from reference TRBV11-2 and TRBJ2-5 gives the full variable domain: EAGVAQSPRYKIIEKRQSVAFWCNPISGHATLYWYQQILGQGPKLLIQFQNNGVVDDSQLPKDRFSAERLKGVDSTLKIQPAKLEDSAVYLCASSLLKGQQETQYFGPGTRLLVL.

This chain connects TRBV4-3 to TRBJ1-1; 10 nucleotides align to TRBD1. The CDR3 loop spans 13 amino acids. CDR1 and CDR2 (germline): LGHNA, YSLEER. V was pared by 8 bases and J by 0 bases, with 0 bases of the junction left unmatched. CDR3 region: CASGQGVNTEAFF. CDR3 bases: TGCGCCAGCGGACAGGGGGTGAACACTGAAGCTTTCTTT.

The rearrangement links TRBV27 to TRBJ1-1; D perhaps matches TRBD1 (6 bases). Trimming removed 4 bases from V and 4 bases from J, with 13 bases in between. Germline CDR1 is MNHEY and CDR2 is SMNVEV (reference sequence). The CDR3 extends over 14 amino acids. The CDR3 DNA reads as TGTGCCAGCAGTTCCCCACAGGGCGGCACTGAAGCTTTCTTT. It is translated as CASSSPQGGTEAFF.

The rearrangement joins TRBV13 to TRBJ1-2; tentative D call: TRBD1 (6 bases). Trimming stripped 1 base from V and 8 bases from J, with 14 bases between. The CDR3 is 14 residues long. Germline CDR1 reads PRHDT; CDR2 reads FYEKMQ (reference sequence). The CDR3: CASSLARRGDGYTF. The CDR3 bases are TGTGCCAGCAGCTTAGCACGCAGGGGCGACGGCTACACCTTC. Based on the CDR3 plus reference TRBV13 and TRBJ1-2, the full variable domain is AAGVIQSPRHLIKEKRETATLKCYPIPRHDTVYWYQQGPGQDPQFLISFYEKMQSDKGSIPDRFSAQQFSDYHSELNMSSLELGDSALYFCASSLARRGDGYTFGSGTRLTVV.

The genes are TRBV9 and TRBJ1-1, with 7 bases matching TRBD1. V lost 3 bases and J lost 5; bases outside the gene matches: 4. Germline CDR1 reads SGDLS; CDR2 reads YYNGEE. The CDR3 runs 13 residues. CDR3 sequence (DNA): TGTGCCAGCAGCGCGGCAGGGGGTACTGAAGCTTTCTTT. Encoded protein: CASSAAGGTEAFF.

V and J are TRBV4-3 and TRBJ1-1; D is perhaps TRBD1 (5 bases). This CDR3 is built from 14 residues. Germline CDR1 is LGHNA and CDR2 is YSLEER. Trimming left V 0 bases short and J 7 bases short, with 12 bases between. The CDR3 here is CASSQDMGVGEAFF. The CDR3 nucleotides read TGCGCCAGCAGCCAAGATATGGGGGTTGGTGAAGCTTTCTTT.

Comment on this clone: Additional DNA sequences in this sample encode the identical CDR3. V gene TRBV9 combines with J gene TRBJ1-4; 11 bases match TRBD1. Trimming at V came to 3 bases and at J to 8 bases, leaving 6 bases not matched to a gene. The CDR3 extends over 15 amino acids. CDR1 and CDR2 from the germline V gene are SGDLS and YYNGEE. The CDR3 nucleotides are TGTGCCAGCAGCGCGAGCGGGACAGGGGGGGAAAAACTGTTTTTT. This translates into CASSASGTGGEKLFF.

CDR3 sequence: CARSLKRQAISGNTIYF. CDR3 bases: TGTGCCAGAAGCTTGAAGCGGCAAGCAATCTCTGGAAACACCATATATTTT. This sequence joins TRBV5-3 and TRBJ1-3, with D hard to call. TRBV5-3 is placed among ORFs of uncertain function. The CDR3 spans 17 residues. Deletions cut 1 base from V and 0 bases from J, with 14 bases between.

This rearrangement joins TRBV18 to TRBJ2-1; 8 bases are a match to TRBD2. Trimming took 1 base from V and 6 from J; bases not matched to a gene: 5. The CDR3 loop spans 15 amino acids. Germline CDR1 KGHSH, CDR2 LQKENI. The CDR3 reads CASSPRTGGINEQFF. The CDR3 DNA reads as TGTGCCAGCTCACCACGGACGGGAGGGATCAATGAGCAGTTCTTC.

The chain uses TRBV19 and TRBJ1-6; 9 bases agree with TRBD1. The CDR3 sequence is 15 residues long. V lost 4 bases, J lost 6 bases, and 4 bases stayed unmatched. Germline values: CDR1 LNHDA, CDR2 SQIVND (reference sequence). The CDR3 here is CASSTDRGLNSPLHF. CDR3 DNA: TGTGCCAGTAGTACGGACAGGGGACTTAATTCACCCCTCCACTTT.

This sequence joins TRBV5-4 and TRBJ2-1; TRBD1 matches at 9 bases. There are 15 residues in the CDR3. After removal of 2 bases from V and 4 bases from J, the junction contained 4 bases not matched to a gene. Per the germline V gene, CDR1 is SGHNT and CDR2 is YYREEE (reference sequence). The CDR3 here is CASSFDRGKYNEQFF. The CDR3 nucleotides read TGTGCCAGCAGCTTCGACAGGGGGAAATACAATGAGCAGTTCTTC.

The chain recombines TRBV5-4 with TRBJ2-5; D possibly corresponds to TRBD2 (5 bases). V was cut by 0 bases and J by 4 bases, with 13 bases left in between. Germline loops: CDR1 SGHNT, CDR2 YYREEE (reference sequence). The CDR3 has 15 residues. For the CDR3, the DNA is TGTGCCAGCAGCTTGGATCGGCTAGCTCTAGAGACCCAGTACTTC. Amino acids: CASSLDRLALETQYF.

This clone has just one count. The V and J genes are TRBV5-1 and TRBJ2-7, with 8 bases aligning to TRBD1. The CDR3 has 14 amino acids. Germline assignment: CDR1 SGHRS and CDR2 YFSETQ. V shed 3 bases, J shed 5 bases, and the junction held 7 bases outside the gene matches. The chain's CDR3 is CASSSRDRLNEQYF. As DNA, the CDR3 is TGCGCCAGCAGCTCCCGGGACAGGCTGAACGAGCAGTACTTC.

The gene calls are TRBV28 and TRBJ2-7, with D perhaps TRBD1 or TRBD2 (5 bases each). CDR1 is MDHEN, CDR2 SYDVKM, per germline. The V end was cut by 7 bases, the J end by 8 bases, with 18 bases between. This CDR3 is built from 13 residues. The CDR3 protein is CASTSVGVRQQYF. As DNA, the CDR3 is TGTGCCAGCACCTCCGTGGGGGTACGGCAGCAGTACTTC.

The chain has TRBV4-1 and TRBJ1-2, with D tentatively TRBD1 (6 bases). The CDR3 contains 14 residues. V lost 1 base, J lost 4 bases, and 10 bases lay in between. CDR1 and CDR2 (germline): MGHRA, YSYEKL. CDR3 loop: CASSQGTVRYGYTF. The CDR3 DNA reads TGCGCCAGCAGCCAAGGGACAGTTCGCTATGGCTACACCTTC.

The genes are TRBV28 and TRBJ1-5; D is perhaps TRBD1 (6 bases). The CDR3 has 14 amino acids. Trimming took off 2 bases at V and 5 bases at J, with 10 bases between the two ends. From germline, CDR1 is MDHEN and CDR2 SYDVKM. This chain's CDR3 is CASSLGQGHQPQHF. The CDR3 nucleotides are TGTGCCAGCAGTTTAGGGCAGGGGCATCAGCCCCAGCATTTT.

This clone was detected only once. The chain links TRBV19 to TRBJ1-6, with D possibly being TRBD1 (6 bases). Per germline, CDR1 LNHDA and CDR2 SQIVND (reference sequence). V shed 4 bases and J shed 4 bases, with 14 bases lying between them. CDR3 length: 16 residues. The CDR3 here is CASSNPPGAYNSPLHF. The CDR3 coding sequence is TGTGCCAGTAGTAACCCCCCGGGGGCTTATAATTCACCCCTCCACTTT.

V is TRBV7-3 and J is TRBJ2-3; 12 bases align to TRBD2. V was clipped by 1 base and J by 5 bases; unmatched bases: 10. The CDR3 totals 18 residues. Germline lookup yields CDR1 SGHTA and CDR2 FQGTGA. CDR3 coding DNA: TGTGCCAGCAGCTTAATTCCCGCTAGCGGGGGGGCTCAAGATACGCAGTATTTT. Its translation: CASSLIPASGGAQDTQYF.

This clone was detected only once. The chain combines TRBV7-9 with TRBJ1-2; weak D call: TRBD1 (5 bases). The length of the CDR3 is 13 residues. Germline CDR1 reads SEHNR; CDR2 reads FQNEAQ (reference sequence). The germline V and J ends were trimmed by 1 base and 4 bases, with 7 bases remaining between them. The chain's CDR3 is CASSLGGLYGYTF. The CDR3 DNA reads TGTGCCAGCAGCTTAGGGGGACTCTATGGCTACACCTTC.

This chain connects TRBV19 to TRBJ2-7, with 10 bases aligning to TRBD2. This CDR3 is built from 15 residues. Germline CDR1 and CDR2: LNHDA and SQIVND (reference sequence). The V gene end was trimmed by 4 bases and the J gene end by 4 bases; junction bases not matched to a gene: 7. The DNA of the CDR3 is TGTGCCAGTAGTACCTCTAGCGGGAGTAGGTACGAGCAGTACTTC. Amino acids: CASSTSSGSRYEQYF. Together with reference TRBV19 and TRBJ2-7, the CDR3 gives the full variable domain: DGGITQSPKYLFRKEGQNVTLSCEQNLNHDAMYWYRQDPGQGLRLIYYSQIVNDFQKGDIAEGYSVSREKKESFPLTVTSAQKNPTAFYLCASSTSSGSRYEQYFGPGTRLTVT.

V and J are TRBV4-1 and TRBJ1-2, with D perhaps TRBD1 (6 bases). Per the germline V gene, CDR1 is MGHRA and CDR2 is YSYEKL. Trimming took 3 bases from V and 8 from J, leaving 19 bases between them. The CDR3 is made up of 15 amino acids. Written as DNA, the CDR3 is TGCGCCAGCAGCCATGCACAGGGCCCTAAGGGGGGCTACACCTTC. Protein product: CASSHAQGPKGGYTF.

The chain links TRBV7-8 to TRBJ2-1; 12 bases agree with TRBD2. Germline V CDR1 and CDR2: SGHVS, FQNEAQ. V shed 8 bases and J 0 bases; nucleotides not matched to a gene: 5. This CDR3 has 16 amino acids. The CDR3 loop is CASGPTSGSSYNEQFF. CDR3 DNA: TGTGCCAGCGGCCCGACTAGCGGGAGCTCCTACAATGAGCAGTTCTTC.

The chain carries TRBV6-6 and TRBJ1-6, with a tentative D call TRBD1 (5 bases). The V gene lost 8 bases and the J gene lost 8 bases, with 22 bases spanning the gap. This CDR3 is 16 amino acids long. From germline, CDR1 is MNHNY and CDR2 SVGAGI (reference sequence). In nucleotides, the CDR3 is TGTGCCAGCCGCCGCAGGGTACCGGGCCGATATTCACCCCTCCACTTT. It codes for CASRRRVPGRYSPLHF.

The J gene is TRBJ1-2, the V gene TRBV21-1; the table's D gene call, TRBD1, was not cross checked with the DNA. TRBV21-1 is noted as a pseudogene. The CDR3 totals 15 residues. The CDR3 reads CASSPEGTATYGYTF. The DNA for the CDR3 is TGTGCCAGCAGCCCCGAAGGGACAGCTACCTATGGCTACACCTTC.

The chain has TRBV7-2 and TRBJ2-3; 12 bases fit TRBD2. The CDR3 has 16 residues. CDR1 SGHTA and CDR2 FQGNSA come from the germline V gene. V shed 2 bases, J shed 3 bases, and the junction held 3 bases outside the gene matches. Here the CDR3 reads CASSLTGTSGTDTQYF. The CDR3 nucleotides are TGTGCCAGCAGCTTAACCGGGACTAGCGGGACAGATACGCAGTATTTT.

This chain joins TRBV7-8 and TRBJ1-2; D is possibly TRBD1 (5 bases). Germline V CDR1 and CDR2: SGHVS, FQNEAQ. The CDR3 is 13 residues long. Trimming removed 5 bases at V and 4 bases at J, with 11 bases between. The CDR3 spells CASSRRGGYGYTF. The CDR3 DNA reads TGTGCCAGCAGCCGGAGGGGAGGCTATGGCTACACCTTC.